The 25 T cell receptor beta chains below were found in one sample sequenced in a study of cytomegalovirus exposure and HLA in healthy donors. The study ran its PCR with 60 Vbeta and 13 Jbeta primers. Profiling relied on immunoSEQ multiplex PCR, and the TCRdb table lists in-frame clones only, not all of them. Of over 100,000 clones listed, 73% were seen once; the top ten hold under 8.5%. The specimen sequenced was PBMCs. These receptors all stem from a man aged 40-49 years in good health and CMV-seronegative.

The V gene is TRBV13, the J gene TRBJ2-1; 7 bases are shared with TRBD1. With 5 bases clipped from V and 4 bases from J, the junction kept 11 bases outside the gene matches. The CDR3 contains 16 residues. Germline loops: CDR1 PRHDT, CDR2 FYEKMQ (reference sequence). The CDR3 protein is CASSVKRGPGYNEQFF. In nucleotides, the CDR3 is TGTGCCAGCAGCGTCAAAAGGGGGCCGGGGTACAATGAGCAGTTCTTC.

J is TRBJ1-6 and V is TRBV12-5, with D hard to call. V gave up 2 bases and J gave up 0 bases, with 20 bases separating them. The CDR3 spans 20 residues. Germline loops: CDR1 LGHNT, CDR2 FRNRAP. The CDR3 spells CASGLFWSPQPSSYNSPLHF. As DNA, the CDR3 is TGTGCTAGTGGTTTGTTCTGGAGTCCTCAACCTAGCTCCTATAATTCACCCCTCCACTTT.

This clone was observed a handful of times. The chain has TRBV28 and TRBJ2-1, with 12 nucleotides matching TRBD2. The J segment lost 3 bases and the V segment lost 8 bases, leaving 2 bases of the junction unmatched. CDR3 length equals 14 residues. Germline CDR1 reads MDHEN; CDR2 reads SYDVKM. The CDR3 here is CASQGLAGYNEQFF. Written as DNA, the CDR3 is TGTGCCAGCCAGGGACTAGCGGGCTACAATGAGCAGTTCTTC.

The rearrangement joins TRBV21-1 to TRBJ2-2; TRBD1, the table's D call, lacks a check against the DNA. TRBV21-1 is termed a pseudogene. The CDR3 totals 15 residues. CDR3 sequence reads: CASTGQGASAGELFF. CDR3 nucleotide sequence: TGTGCCAGCACAGGACAGGGGGCGTCGGCCGGGGAGCTGTTTTTT.

This clone has only one observation. This sequence joins TRBV11-2 and TRBJ2-7; 8 bases fit TRBD2. This CDR3 spans 15 amino acids. In germline, CDR1 is SGHAT, CDR2 FQNNGV. V was clipped by 5 bases and J by 7 bases; unmatched bases: 13. CDR3 in DNA: TGTGCCAGCAGCCTCGAGGTAGCGGGGTATGGAGAGCAGTACTTC. Translated: CASSLEVAGYGEQYF.

The chain has TRBV7-9 and TRBJ2-2, with unresolved D. Between the trimmed V and J ends, which lost 1 base and 1 base, there was a span of 7 bases. Germline CDR1 SEHNR, CDR2 FQNEAQ (reference sequence). This CDR3 contains 15 residues. In nucleotides, the CDR3 is TGTGCCAGCAGCTTAGGACACCAGAACACCGGGGAGCTGTTTTTT. Protein product: CASSLGHQNTGELFF.

The V call is TRBV5-1, the J call TRBJ2-5; the D gene is possibly TRBD1 (5 bases). Germline CDR1 is SGHRS and CDR2 is YFSETQ. V lost 6 bases, J lost 1 base, and 7 bases lay in between. This CDR3 comprises 12 residues. For the CDR3, the DNA is TGCGCCAGCACAGGGTCCCAAGAGACCCAGTACTTC. Its protein is CASTGSQETQYF.

The V gene is TRBV9, the J gene TRBJ2-7, with 8 bases matching TRBD1. Looked up from germline, CDR1 is SGDLS and CDR2 is YYNGEE. The trim removed 2 bases at V and 3 bases at J, leaving 7 bases unmatched. This CDR3 has 15 amino acids. The CDR3 DNA sequence: TGTGCCAGCAGCGTGTTAGGGACAGGCGGCTACGAGCAGTACTTC. Translating gives CASSVLGTGGYEQYF. Full variable domain (missing parts from reference TRBV9 and TRBJ2-7): DSGVTQTPKHLITATGQRVTLRCSPRSGDLSVYWYQQSLDQGLQFLIQYYNGEERAKGNILERFSAQQFPDLHSELNLSSLELGDSALYFCASSVLGTGGYEQYFGPGTRLTVT.

The J gene is TRBJ2-5, the V gene TRBV2; the D gene is possibly TRBD2 (6 bases). Germline CDR1 and CDR2: SNHLY and FYNNEI. The CDR3 spans 13 residues. Deletions cut 1 base from V and 5 bases from J, with 8 bases between. The CDR3 spells CASSEGGGETQYF. In nucleotides, the CDR3 is TGTGCCAGCAGTGAAGGCGGAGGGGAGACCCAGTACTTC.

J is TRBJ2-7 and V is TRBV5-1, with 9 bases lining up with TRBD1. Germline CDR1 reads SGHRS; CDR2 reads YFSETQ. Losses at the gene ends were 5 bases for V and 0 bases for J; bases not matched to a gene: 6. The CDR3 length is 15 residues. The CDR3 loop is CASSLGQGPSYEQYF. The DNA for the CDR3 is TGCGCCAGCAGTTTAGGACAGGGGCCCTCCTACGAGCAGTACTTC.

The CDR3 is CASSPARGGYGYTF. In nucleotides, the CDR3 is TGTGCCAGCAGTCCAGCGCGGGGCGGCTATGGCTACACCTTC. V and J are TRBV7-9 and TRBJ1-2, with D possibly being TRBD1 (5 bases). Germline V CDR1 and CDR2: SEHNR, FQNEAQ (reference sequence). This CDR3 has 14 residues. The V gene lost 6 bases and the J gene lost 4 bases, with 15 bases spanning the gap.

The rearrangement joins TRBV27 to TRBJ2-7; TRBD2 might be the D (5 bases). There are 13 residues in the CDR3. Germline CDR1 reads MNHEY; CDR2 reads SMNVEV (reference sequence). Trimming pared 4 bases from V and 5 bases from J, leaving 12 bases between. CDR3 sequence reads: CASSWTSSNEQYF. CDR3 DNA: TGTGCCAGCAGTTGGACCTCTAGCAACGAGCAGTACTTC.

The J gene is TRBJ1-5, the V gene TRBV21-1; TRBD1 is the table's D call, not checked against the DNA. TRBV21-1 counts as a pseudogene. The CDR3 spans 18 residues. The CDR3 region is CASSVACKVGTENQPQHF. In nucleotides, the CDR3 is TGTGCCAGCAGCGTCGCTTGCAAGGTCGGGACAGAGAATCAGCCCCAGCATTTT.

In this sample, this clone turned up a few times. The chain links TRBV1 to TRBJ1-5; no check of the table's D call, TRBD1, against the DNA was made. TRBV1 is shown as a pseudogene. The CDR3 has 10 residues. Here the CDR3 DNA reads TGCACCAGCAGGGGCCAGCCCCAGCATTTT. Translated: CTSRGQPQHF.

This clone came up a few times. The chain recombines TRBV28 with TRBJ2-1; 10 bases line up with TRBD2. V was pared by 2 bases and J by 15 bases, with 7 bases of the junction left unmatched. The CDR3 sequence is 13 residues long. Germline V CDR1 and CDR2: MDHEN, SYDVKM. CDR3 DNA: TGTGCCAGCAGTTTAGGTTCTAGCGGGGGTCCGTTCTTC. It codes for CASSLGSSGGPFF.

The gene calls are TRBV28 and TRBJ1-6, with 7 nucleotides matching TRBD1. J gave up 9 bases and V 6 bases, and 8 bases lay outside the gene matches. This CDR3 has 14 amino acids. Per germline, CDR1 MDHEN and CDR2 SYDVKM. The DNA of the CDR3 is TGTGCCAGCAGACAGGGGAAGTCAGGTTCACCCCTCCACTTT. The encoded protein is CASRQGKSGSPLHF.

The V and J genes are TRBV4-3 and TRBJ1-6; D is perhaps TRBD1 (6 bases). Trimming pared 3 bases from V and 5 bases from J, leaving 11 bases between. Germline values: CDR1 LGHNA, CDR2 YSLEER. This CDR3 is 15 amino acids long. The CDR3 here is CASSQKDSNNSPLHF. The CDR3 coding sequence is TGCGCCAGCAGCCAGAAGGACAGCAATAATTCACCCCTCCACTTT.

The rearrangement joins TRBV10-3 to TRBJ2-3; TRBD2 matches 8 bases. V shed 4 bases, J shed 2 bases, and the junction held 5 bases outside the gene matches. CDR3 length: 15 residues. The germline CDR1 and CDR2 sequences are ENHRY and SYGVKD. The CDR3 loop reads CAISVTSGDTDTQYF. As DNA, the CDR3 is TGTGCCATCAGTGTTACTAGCGGTGACACAGATACGCAGTATTTT.

The chain combines TRBV13 with TRBJ2-1, with D perhaps TRBD1 (6 bases). CDR3 length: 15 residues. The V and J ends lost 2 bases and 8 bases respectively, with 16 bases between them. Germline assignment: CDR1 PRHDT and CDR2 FYEKMQ (reference sequence). The CDR3 loop is CASSLSLGRGDEQFF. CDR3 sequence (DNA): TGTGCCAGCAGCTTATCCTTAGGCAGGGGAGATGAGCAGTTCTTC.

As regards this clone: An end of the junction does not agree with germline; a read error may underlie this. The chain uses TRBV9 and TRBJ1-4, with D tentatively TRBD1 (6 bases). This CDR3 comprises 14 residues. Germline V CDR1 and CDR2: SGDLS, YYNGEE. The CDR3 DNA is TGTGCCAGCAGTTCCAGGGGCCTTGATGAAAAACCGTTTTTT. Protein sequence: CASSSRGLDEKPFF.

The genes are TRBV4-3 and TRBJ2-5; no definite D call. Trimming stripped 1 base from V and 5 bases from J, with 11 bases between. The CDR3 contains 14 residues. The germline V gene encodes CDR1 LGHNA and CDR2 YSLEER. The CDR3 here is CASSQVSGRETQYF. CDR3 sequence (DNA): TGCGCCAGCAGCCAAGTCTCGGGTAGGGAGACCCAGTACTTC.

This chain links TRBV12-2 with TRBJ1-5. TRBV12-2 is assigned pseudogene status. The CDR3 is 18 residues long. CDR3 nucleotides: TGTGCAAGTCGCTTAGCCCCCTCGCGGGGGATGGTTAATCAGCCCCAGCATTTT. Amino acids: CASRLAPSRGMVNQPQHF.

The gene calls are TRBV5-1 and TRBJ2-3, with D perhaps TRBD2 (5 bases). The CDR3 length is 14 residues. With 1 base removed from V and 5 bases from J, the gap between germline ends came to 11 bases. CDR1 and CDR2 (germline): SGHRS, YFSETQ. The CDR3, as DNA: TGCGCCAGCAGCTTGTCGGTCGGAGGAGATACGCAGTATTTT. Its protein is CASSLSVGGDTQYF.

This clone appeared a few times. The chain carries TRBV4-3 and TRBJ2-2; no firm D call. V was pared by 2 bases and J by 5 bases, with 6 bases between. Per germline, CDR1 LGHNA and CDR2 YSLEER. This CDR3 region has 13 residues. The CDR3 reads CASSQSGTGELFF. The CDR3 DNA reads as TGCGCCAGCAGCCAATCAGGAACCGGGGAGCTGTTTTTT.

This chain links TRBV7-9 with TRBJ2-5, with 9 bases identical to TRBD2. The CDR3 runs 15 residues. Per germline, CDR1 SEHNR and CDR2 FQNEAQ (reference sequence). The trim removed 7 bases at V and 1 base at J, leaving 7 bases unmatched. CDR3 nucleotides: TGTGCCAGCACATCTAGCGGGGAGCGCCAAGAGACCCAGTACTTC. It is translated as CASTSSGERQETQYF.